This T cell receptor beta chain was profiled in a study of multiple sclerosis patients with progressive multifocal leukoencephalopathy. As for time point: time of PML onset. Overall study findings and caveats: Less diverse TRB repertoires were suggested in most PML patients. Expanded clones at PML onset predated and persisted through natalizumab therapy.

As concerns this clone: The antigen is unknown.

The method was immunoSEQ multiplex PCR; TCRdb's version includes in-frame clones alone and lacks a portion of them. This table holds 30,000 to 35,000 clones, over 75% found once. Per the germline V gene, CDR1 is MDHEN and CDR2 is SYDVKM. This CDR3 is 14 amino acids long. V was clipped by 6 bases and J by 2 bases; unmatched bases: 3. This TCR was sampled from a human donor with progressive multifocal leukoencephalopathy. The source was PBMCs, collected from a patient treated with natalizumab. The chain recombines TRBV28 with TRBJ2-7; 11 positions agree with TRBD2. The DNA for the CDR3 is TGTGCCAGCAGGCTAGCGGGAGGCGCCTACGAGCAGTACTTC. Its translation is CASRLAGGAYEQYF. Variable domain in full (rest from reference TRBV28 and TRBJ2-7): DVKVTQSSRYLVKRTGEKVFLECVQDMDHENMFWYRQDPGLGLRLIYFSYDVKMKEKGDIPEGYSVSREKKERFSLILESASTNQTSMYLCASRLAGGAYEQYFGPGTRLTVT.